The 13 T cell receptor beta chains presented below share a single source sample, sequenced in a study of T cells after yellow fever vaccination. In TCRdb, the 5' RACE reads were re-called with MiXCR into one record per CDR3 protein. The sample includes a few hundred thousand distinct CDR3 sequences, around 4.9% of them seen just once. The input for sequencing was CD4+ T cells sorted from PBMCs, taken on the day of the yellow fever booster vaccination. These receptors originate from a man between 18 and 35 years old who received the YFV17D yellow fever vaccine.

The chain couples TRBV18 to TRBJ2-5; the D gene is possibly TRBD1 (5 bases). Germline CDR1 reads KGHSH; CDR2 reads LQKENI. The V end lost 4 bases, the J end lost 4 bases, and 13 bases lay between the germline ends. The CDR3 is 14 residues long. CDR3 residues: CASSQGVSGETQYF. The CDR3 DNA follows: TGTGCCAGCTCACAAGGGGTTTCGGGAGAGACCCAGTACTTC.

This clonotype was counted a few times. The V gene is TRBV7-2, the J gene TRBJ1-2; 7 nucleotides line up with TRBD1. The length of the CDR3 is 13 residues. With 11 bases clipped from V and 4 bases from J, the junction kept 10 bases outside the gene matches. CDR1 and CDR2 (germline): SGHTA, FQGNSA. The CDR3, as DNA: TGTGCCGCTTCCCAGGGGGTATCCTATGGCTACACCTTC. This sequence encodes CAASQGVSYGYTF.

The sample holds a few counts of this clonotype. V is TRBV7-8 and J is TRBJ2-2; D assignment may be TRBD1 or TRBD2 (6 bases each). The CDR3 is 13 residues long. Per germline, CDR1 SGHVS and CDR2 FQNEAQ. V lost 7 bases to trimming and J lost 4 bases, with 10 bases between them. The CDR3 spells CASTGGGTGELFF. In nucleotides, the CDR3 is TGTGCCAGCACCGGAGGGGGCACCGGGGAGCTGTTTTTT.

This clonotype was seen only a few times. The V gene is TRBV12-3 or TRBV12-4, the J gene TRBJ1-1, with D unresolved. The ends were cut back, 1 base at V and 1 base at J, with 10 bases in the middle. This CDR3 contains 15 residues. CDR3 nucleotide sequence: TGTGCCAGCAGTTTAGTCGGCAGATGGAACACTGAAGCTTTCTTT. Translation gives CASSLVGRWNTEAFF.

This clonotype has just a few counts. V is TRBV7-8 and J is TRBJ1-2; unclear D gene. V dropped 0 bases and J dropped 3 bases, with 8 bases sitting between them. This CDR3 has 14 amino acids. The germline V gene has CDR1 SGHVS and CDR2 FQNEAQ. The CDR3 DNA reads TGTGCCAGCAGCTTAGCGCAGACGGACTATGGCTACACCTTC. Translating it yields CASSLAQTDYGYTF.

In its sample, this clonotype was seen many times. The J gene is TRBJ2-7, the V gene TRBV21-1; the table's TRBD1 call for D was not verified on the DNA. TRBV21-1 constitutes a pseudogene. The CDR3 has 14 residues. CDR3 sequence: CASSHRTGNYEQYV. The CDR3 DNA is TGTGCCAGCAGCCACCGGACAGGGAACTACGAGCAGTACGTC.

This clonotype was seen many times. The chain uses TRBV6-2 or TRBV6-3 and TRBJ1-1, with 9 bases fitting TRBD1. J was trimmed by 4 bases and V by 5 bases; bases with no gene match: 8. Germline V gives CDR1 MNHEY, CDR2 SVGEGT. The CDR3 is made up of 15 amino acids. The CDR3 loop is CASSIRDRVFTEAFF. The CDR3 bases are TGTGCCAGCAGTATCCGGGACAGGGTCTTCACTGAAGCTTTCTTT.

V gene TRBV25-1 combines with J gene TRBJ1-1, with 7 bases fitting TRBD1. With V trimmed by 0 bases and J by 10 bases, 5 bases remained unmatched. CDR1 MGHDK and CDR2 SYGVNS come from the germline V gene. This CDR3 has 13 residues. The DNA for the CDR3 is TGTGCCAGCAGTGAATATAAGAGGGGGCCAGCTTTCTTT. Protein: CASSEYKRGPAFF.

In its sample, this clonotype was seen many times. The genes are TRBV7-6 and TRBJ2-3; D possibly corresponds to TRBD1 (6 bases). The CDR3 runs to 16 residues. Germline V gene sequence: CDR1 SGHVS, CDR2 FNYEAQ. The V and J ends lost 5 bases and 6 bases respectively, with 21 bases between them. CDR3 DNA sequence: TGTGCCAGCAGCCCGGGTCAGGGGAGTTTCGGGGATACGCAGTATTTT. Translation gives CASSPGQGSFGDTQYF.

This clonotype was seen many times. J is TRBJ2-1 and V is TRBV7-9; 8 nucleotides match TRBD2. Trimming cost V 5 bases and J 0 bases; bases outside gene matches: 6. Germline V CDR1 and CDR2: SEHNR, FQNEAQ (reference sequence). CDR3 size: 16 residues. CDR3 in DNA: TGTGCCAGCAGCGCGAGCGGGGGCCGCTCCTACAATGAGCAGTTCTTC. Translating gives CASSASGGRSYNEQFF.

This clonotype was detected only a few times. The CDR3 coding sequence is TGTGCCAGCAGTTACACTAGATATCAAGAGACCCAGTACTTC. This codes for CASSYTRYQETQYF. This chain links TRBV6-5 with TRBJ2-5; TRBD2 is a possible D gene (5 bases). The germline V and J ends were trimmed by 2 bases and 2 bases, with 9 bases remaining between them. CDR3 length equals 14 residues. The germline CDR1 and CDR2 sequences are MNHEY and SVGAGI.

The CDR3 here is CASSPRGTYEQFF. The CDR3 DNA reads TGTGCCAGCAGTCCGCGGGGTACGTATGAGCAGTTCTTC. This chain joins TRBV7-2 and TRBJ2-1, with D possibly being TRBD2 (6 bases). Germline CDR1 is SGHTA and CDR2 is FQGNSA. V was clipped by 6 bases and J by 8 bases, with 14 bases between them. The CDR3 is 13 amino acids.

This clonotype was picked up a small number of times. The chain is built from TRBV6-2 or TRBV6-3 and TRBJ1-1, with a weak D call TRBD1 (5 bases). The CDR3 has 13 amino acids. The V and J ends lost 5 bases and 9 bases respectively, with 16 bases between them. CDR1 is MNHEY, CDR2 SVGEGT, per germline. This CDR3 is CASSASGGLKAFF. CDR3 nucleotide sequence: TGTGCCAGCAGTGCCTCTGGGGGATTAAAAGCTTTCTTT.